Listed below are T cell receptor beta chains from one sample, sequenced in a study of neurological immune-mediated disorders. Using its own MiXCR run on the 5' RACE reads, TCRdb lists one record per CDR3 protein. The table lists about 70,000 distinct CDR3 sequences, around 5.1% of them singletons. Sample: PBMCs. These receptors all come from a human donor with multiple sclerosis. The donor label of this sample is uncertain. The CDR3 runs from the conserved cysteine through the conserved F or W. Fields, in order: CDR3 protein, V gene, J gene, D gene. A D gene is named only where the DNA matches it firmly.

CDR3 protein: CASSGERRGGTDTQYF
V gene: TRBV10-2
J gene: TRBJ2-3
D gene: TRBD2

CDR3 protein: CASSAWWGNTEAFF
V gene: TRBV5-1
J gene: TRBJ1-1
D gene: -

CDR3 protein: CASRGGQPRTEAFF
V gene: TRBV6-5
J gene: TRBJ1-1
D gene: TRBD1

CDR3 protein: CASSLADRGGYTLHF
V gene: TRBV4-1
J gene: TRBJ1-6
D gene: TRBD1

CDR3 protein: CSARTSGGTDTQYF
V gene: TRBV20-1
J gene: TRBJ2-3
D gene: TRBD2

CDR3 protein: CSATSGDYNEQFF
V gene: TRBV20-1
J gene: TRBJ2-1
D gene: TRBD2

CDR3 protein: CASSPRPVTVFPYGYTF
V gene: TRBV14
J gene: TRBJ1-2
D gene: -

CDR3 protein: CASSYQLSTDTQYF
V gene: TRBV7-8
J gene: TRBJ2-3
D gene: -

CDR3 protein: CSAPKSGGFSEQFF
V gene: TRBV20-1
J gene: TRBJ2-1
D gene: TRBD2

CDR3 protein: CSARDSRGTGGPRLAKNIQYF
V gene: TRBV20-1
J gene: TRBJ2-4
D gene: TRBD1

CDR3 protein: CASRPLVRDRGTGELFF
V gene: TRBV5-1
J gene: TRBJ2-2
D gene: TRBD1

CDR3 protein: CASSPAPTGGHNQPQHF
V gene: TRBV5-1
J gene: TRBJ1-5
D gene: TRBD1

CDR3 protein: CASSLIWTGEYEKLFF
V gene: TRBV9
J gene: TRBJ1-4
D gene: TRBD1

CDR3 protein: CSARVAGGYTF
V gene: TRBV20-1
J gene: TRBJ1-2
D gene: -

CDR3 protein: CASSSHTGHRGTEAFF
V gene: TRBV7-8
J gene: TRBJ1-1
D gene: TRBD1

CDR3 protein: CASSHGENDNEQFF
V gene: TRBV4-1
J gene: TRBJ2-1
D gene: -

CDR3 protein: CASSEGMFF
V gene: TRBV9
J gene: TRBJ2-2
D gene: -

CDR3 protein: CASREGLAGVSYNEQFF
V gene: TRBV7-6
J gene: TRBJ2-1
D gene: TRBD2

CDR3 protein: CSAGVTGGHYNEQFF
V gene: TRBV20-1
J gene: TRBJ2-1
D gene: -

CDR3 protein: CAIGTGTANTEAFF
V gene: TRBV10-3
J gene: TRBJ1-1
D gene: TRBD1

CDR3 protein: CASSLGRQAYEQYF
V gene: TRBV11-2
J gene: TRBJ2-7
D gene: -

CDR3 protein: CSARTSGGEEQYF
V gene: TRBV20-1
J gene: TRBJ2-7
D gene: TRBD2

CDR3 protein: CSAWDSVHEQYF
V gene: TRBV20-1
J gene: TRBJ2-7
D gene: -

CDR3 protein: CASSPVTGNSQPQHF
V gene: TRBV11-2
J gene: TRBJ1-5
D gene: TRBD1

CDR3 protein: CASSFVTAGPGETQYF
V gene: TRBV5-6
J gene: TRBJ2-5
D gene: -

CDR3 protein: CASRPWTGNTEAFF
V gene: TRBV12-3/TRBV12-4
J gene: TRBJ1-1
D gene: -

CDR3 protein: CASSLGTGANTEAFF
V gene: TRBV5-5
J gene: TRBJ1-1
D gene: TRBD1

CDR3 protein: CASSSGDGYTF
V gene: TRBV27
J gene: TRBJ1-2
D gene: -

CDR3 protein: CSARAPGTVTEAFF
V gene: TRBV20-1
J gene: TRBJ1-1
D gene: -

CDR3 protein: CSARDSGTVKNIQYF
V gene: TRBV20-1
J gene: TRBJ2-4
D gene: TRBD1

CDR3 protein: CASSLASSTDTQYF
V gene: TRBV5-1
J gene: TRBJ2-3
D gene: -

CDR3 protein: CATELTRGQTEAFF
V gene: TRBV11-2
J gene: TRBJ1-1
D gene: -

CDR3 protein: CSVRETLAYEQYF
V gene: TRBV29-1
J gene: TRBJ2-7
D gene: -

CDR3 protein: CASSYLWDRGFTGELFF
V gene: TRBV6-6
J gene: TRBJ2-2
D gene: TRBD1

CDR3 protein: CASSFYICSARDRVINTEAFF
V gene: TRBV5-1
J gene: TRBJ1-1
D gene: -

CDR3 protein: CASSGQGRGGYTF
V gene: TRBV9
J gene: TRBJ1-2
D gene: TRBD1

CDR3 protein: CASSYVGKGAGYTF
V gene: TRBV6-5
J gene: TRBJ1-2
D gene: -

CDR3 protein: CASSDDSGYEQYF
V gene: TRBV5-1
J gene: TRBJ2-7
D gene: -